This paragraph covers one TCR beta chain sequence. Antigen specificity is unknown. Germline assignment: CDR1 SGHDT and CDR2 YYEEEE. The CDR3 contains 14 residues. V lost 0 bases and J 5 bases, leaving 11 bases between the germline ends. CD45RO-negative, CCR7-positively selected cells formed the naive CD8 fraction, excluding terminally differentiated effector memory CD45RA+ cells. Those who donated, Caucasian adults without exception, all lived in Nashville, Tennessee. The repertoire was sequenced with immunoSEQ multiplex PCR; TCRdb's copy has only in-frame clones and lacks some. The sample holds about 2 million clones, about 95% seen once. This record comes from a study of shared clonotypes between healthy human individuals. Background on the study: Three CD4 naive, three CD4 memory, two CD8 naive and one CD8 memory plate were used per donor.

Study-wide results and limits: Larger richness was generally estimated for naive than memory subsets. A reduction in generation probabilities was seen for non-shared clonotypes relative to those shared by all four donors.

The source of this sequence is a man between 18 and 29 years old in good health. The sequencing sample was made of naive CD8+ T cells sorted from blood. This rearrangement joins TRBV5-6 to TRBJ2-5, with D possibly matching TRBD2 (6 bases). CDR3 loop: CASSLDLEGETQYF. The CDR3 DNA reads as TGTGCCAGCAGCTTGGATTTGGAGGGCGAGACCCAGTACTTC.